Listed below are T cell receptor beta chains from one sample, sequenced in a study of beta chain features in type 1 diabetes. Some clones are missing from TCRdb's copy, which holds only in-frame ones; the method was immunoSEQ multiplex PCR. The sample includes around 310,000 clones, 9.5% to 11% of them seen just once. The sequenced sample was naive CD4+ T cells from blood. The receptors were gathered from a woman aged 25-40 years in good health. CDR3s include the opening cysteine and the closing phenylalanine or tryptophan.

TRBJ1-5	14	TRBV28	CASSGDSPSQPQHF
TRBJ2-1	18	TRBV25-1	CASSELLAGDRSLHEQFF
TRBJ2-1	16	TRBV7-2	CASSLRQGGSYNEQFF
TRBJ1-2	13	TRBV6-5	CASSRDRGYGYTF
TRBJ1-2	14	TRBV6-5	CASRSRGEYYGYTF
TRBJ2-5	16	TRBV7-2	CASSIQGTSLQETQYF
TRBJ2-3	15	TRBV7-2	CASSFPGLSSDTQYF
TRBJ2-7	14	TRBV18	CASSAGQGHYEQYF
TRBJ2-1	15	TRBV5-4	CASSQGTSGTNEQFF
TRBJ1-1	15	TRBV4-3	CASSQLTGSNTEAFF
TRBJ1-2	12	TRBV28	CAGRGWGGGYTF
TRBJ2-1	15	TRBV27	CASRPFRVPYNEQFF
TRBJ2-7	14	TRBV7-2	CASRNPRSSYEQYF
TRBJ2-7	15	TRBV28	CASSPGTSGSHEQYF
TRBJ1-2	11	TRBV20-1	CSAGGTGGYTF
TRBJ2-7	15	TRBV5-6	CASSLRGLPPYEQYF
TRBJ2-5	15	TRBV27	CASSLFSGAQETQYF
TRBJ2-7	14	TRBV28	CASRTPGATYEQYF
TRBJ2-7	13	TRBV2	CASTQQDGYEQYF
TRBJ2-5	18	TRBV28	CASSSPSTSGMRGETQYF
TRBJ2-1	13	TRBV5-1	CASSSGRANEQFF
TRBJ2-7	14	TRBV6-5	CASSPARGIYEQYF
TRBJ2-5	15	TRBV5-1	CASSLGGLAQETQYF
TRBJ2-5	15	TRBV13	CASSLNRGEQETQYF
TRBJ2-2	16	TRBV5-1	CASSLDTGTNTGELFF
TRBJ2-7	12	TRBV10-3	CAIRGTGEEQYF
TRBJ2-1	16	TRBV7-3	CASSPTALAGVGEQFF
TRBJ2-2	16	TRBV11-3	CASSPGLAGNTGELFF
TRBJ2-1	15	TRBV6-6	CASSMDSRSYNEQFF
TRBJ2-6	16	TRBV5-1	CASSLPPLSGANVLTF
TRBJ2-7	14	TRBV21-1	CASSKGNRGREQYF
TRBJ2-3	15	TRBV7-7	CASSLGTGGADTQYF
TRBJ2-5	13	TRBV7-2	CASSLVGGETQYF
TRBJ2-5	13	TRBV7-2	CASSPTGEKTQYF
TRBJ2-1	15	TRBV7-9	CASSLVGQGINEQFF